The 6 T cell receptor beta chains below come from one sample, sequenced in a study of cytomegalovirus exposure and HLA in healthy donors. PCR involved 60 Vbeta and 13 Jbeta primers. Assay: immunoSEQ multiplex PCR; the TCRdb copy retains only in-frame clones and omits some. The sample yields approximately 220,000 clones, less than 85% seen once. Sequenced input: PBMCs. The receptor set was obtained from a man aged 18 to 30 in good health and CMV-seronegative.

As regards this clone: This sample also contains other DNA sequences that code for the same CDR3. V gene TRBV28 combines with J gene TRBJ1-2; weak D call: TRBD1 (6 bases). Trimming pared 6 bases from V and 1 base from J, leaving 21 bases between. Germline V gene sequence: CDR1 MDHEN, CDR2 SYDVKM. This CDR3 region has 17 residues. This CDR3 is CASSLPSIGQYNYGYTF. As DNA, the CDR3 is TGTGCCAGCAGCTTGCCCTCAATAGGACAGTATAACTATGGCTACACCTTC.

V is TRBV7-3 and J is TRBJ1-6; no clear D. There are 14 residues in the CDR3. V was cut by 3 bases and J by 3 bases, with 6 bases left in between. Germline V gene lookup returns CDR1 SGHTA and CDR2 FQGTGA. Here the CDR3 reads CASSFNGYNSPLHF. The DNA for the CDR3 is TGTGCCAGCAGCTTCAACGGCTATAATTCACCCCTCCACTTT.

The rearrangement links TRBV13 to TRBJ2-5, with a possible D match to TRBD1 (5 bases). Trimming stripped 4 bases from V and 8 bases from J, with 20 bases between. The germline V gene has CDR1 PRHDT and CDR2 FYEKMQ (reference sequence). The CDR3 runs to 15 residues. In DNA, the CDR3 is TGTGCCAGCAGCTCCTGGACACGGGTCAAGGGAACCCAGTACTTC. Translating gives CASSSWTRVKGTQYF. Supplemented by reference TRBV13 and TRBJ2-5, the full variable domain reads AAGVIQSPRHLIKEKRETATLKCYPIPRHDTVYWYQQGPGQDPQFLISFYEKMQSDKGSIPDRFSAQQFSDYHSELNMSSLELGDSALYFCASSSWTRVKGTQYFGPGTRLLVL.

This chain connects TRBV28 to TRBJ2-7, with 9 bases matching TRBD1. This CDR3 has 14 amino acids. Germline loops: CDR1 MDHEN, CDR2 SYDVKM. The V and J ends lost 5 bases and 6 bases, in that order; junction bases with no gene match: 8. DNA of the CDR3: TGTGCCAGCAGTCCCACGACAGGGGGACGCGAGCAGTACTTC. Its translation: CASSPTTGGREQYF.

The chain combines TRBV15 with TRBJ2-1; unclear D gene. The V gene's germline CDR1 is LNHNV and CDR2 YYDKDF (reference sequence). This CDR3 has 11 residues. The V end was cut by 9 bases, the J end by 0 bases, with 3 bases between. CDR3 protein: CATSSYNEQFF. The DNA for the CDR3 is TGTGCCACGAGCTCCTACAATGAGCAGTTCTTC.

V and J are TRBV2 and TRBJ1-5, with 7 nucleotides matching TRBD1. CDR3 length equals 17 residues. Per germline, CDR1 SNHLY and CDR2 FYNNEI. The V segment lost 5 bases and the J segment 7 bases; nucleotides outside the gene matches: 17. The CDR3 loop is CASSPHGVGTAKQPQHF. In nucleotides, the CDR3 is TGTGCCAGCAGTCCTCATGGGGTTGGGACAGCCAAGCAGCCCCAGCATTTT.